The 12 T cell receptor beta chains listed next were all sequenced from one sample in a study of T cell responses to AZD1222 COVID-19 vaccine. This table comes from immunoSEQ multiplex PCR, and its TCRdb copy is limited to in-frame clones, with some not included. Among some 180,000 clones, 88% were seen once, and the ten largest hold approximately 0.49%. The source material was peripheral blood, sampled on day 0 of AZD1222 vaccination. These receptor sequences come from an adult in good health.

The CDR3 DNA sequence: TGCGCCAGCAGTTCCGGGACGTTGAACACTGAAGCTTTCTTT. This translates into CASSSGTLNTEAFF. The rearrangement uses TRBV5-1 and TRBJ1-1, with D possibly being TRBD1 (5 bases). The germline gives CDR1 SGHRS, CDR2 YFSETQ. The CDR3 totals 14 residues. Trimming shortened V by 5 bases and J by 0 bases, and 11 bases separated the two germline ends.

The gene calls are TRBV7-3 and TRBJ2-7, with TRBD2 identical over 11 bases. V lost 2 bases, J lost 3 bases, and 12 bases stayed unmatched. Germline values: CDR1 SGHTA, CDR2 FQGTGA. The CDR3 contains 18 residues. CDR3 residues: CASSLEPWTSGLRYEQYF. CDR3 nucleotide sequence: TGTGCCAGCAGCTTAGAACCGTGGACTAGCGGGCTTCGCTACGAGCAGTACTTC.

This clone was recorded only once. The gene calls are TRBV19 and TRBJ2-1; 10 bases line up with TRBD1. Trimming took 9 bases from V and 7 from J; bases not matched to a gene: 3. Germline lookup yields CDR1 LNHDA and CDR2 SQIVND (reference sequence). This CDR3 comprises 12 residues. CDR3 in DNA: TGTGCCAGCAGGACAGGGGGGAATGAGCAGTTCTTC. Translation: CASRTGGNEQFF.

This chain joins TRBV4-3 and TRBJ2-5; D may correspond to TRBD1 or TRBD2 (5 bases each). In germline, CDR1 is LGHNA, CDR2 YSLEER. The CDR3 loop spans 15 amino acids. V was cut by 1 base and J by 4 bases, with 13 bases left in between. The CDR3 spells CASSQVLRGGETQYF. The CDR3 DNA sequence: TGCGCCAGCAGCCAAGTTTTGAGGGGCGGAGAGACCCAGTACTTC.

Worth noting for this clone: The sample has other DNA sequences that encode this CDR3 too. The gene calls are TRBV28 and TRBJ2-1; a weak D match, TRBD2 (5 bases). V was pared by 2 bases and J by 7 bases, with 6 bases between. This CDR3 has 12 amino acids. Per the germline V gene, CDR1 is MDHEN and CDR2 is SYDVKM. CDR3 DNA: TGTGCCAGCAGTTTAGCGGGTAATGAGCAGTTCTTC. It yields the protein CASSLAGNEQFF. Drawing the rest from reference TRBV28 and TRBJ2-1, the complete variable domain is DVKVTQSSRYLVKRTGEKVFLECVQDMDHENMFWYRQDPGLGLRLIYFSYDVKMKEKGDIPEGYSVSREKKERFSLILESASTNQTSMYLCASSLAGNEQFFGPGTRLTVL.

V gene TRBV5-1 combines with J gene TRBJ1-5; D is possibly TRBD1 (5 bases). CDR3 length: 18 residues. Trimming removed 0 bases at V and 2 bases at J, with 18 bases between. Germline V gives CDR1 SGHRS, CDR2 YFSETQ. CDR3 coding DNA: TGCGCCAGCAGCTTGGATCCCGGGACTAGGGACGGCAATCAGCCCCAGCATTTT. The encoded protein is CASSLDPGTRDGNQPQHF.

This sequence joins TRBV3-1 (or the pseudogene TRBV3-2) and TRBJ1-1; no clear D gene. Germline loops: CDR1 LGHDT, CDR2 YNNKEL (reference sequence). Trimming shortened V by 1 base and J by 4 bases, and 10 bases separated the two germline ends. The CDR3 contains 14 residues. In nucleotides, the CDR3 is TGTGCCAGCAGCCAAGCGGCAGAAATCACTGAAGCTTTCTTT. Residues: CASSQAAEITEAFF.

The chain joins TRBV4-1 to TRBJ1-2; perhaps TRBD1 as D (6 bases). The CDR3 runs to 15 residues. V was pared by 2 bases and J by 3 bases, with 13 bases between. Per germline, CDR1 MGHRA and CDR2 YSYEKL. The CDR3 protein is CASSQMGRGDYGYTF. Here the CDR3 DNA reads TGCGCCAGCAGCCAAATGGGGAGGGGGGACTATGGCTACACCTTC.

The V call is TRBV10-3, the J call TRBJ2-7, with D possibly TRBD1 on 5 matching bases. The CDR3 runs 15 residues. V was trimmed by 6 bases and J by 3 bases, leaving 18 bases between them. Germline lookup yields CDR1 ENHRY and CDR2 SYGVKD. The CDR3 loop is CAISQPRQRNYEQYF. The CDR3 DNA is TGTGCCATCAGCCAACCTCGACAGAGAAACTACGAGCAGTACTTC.

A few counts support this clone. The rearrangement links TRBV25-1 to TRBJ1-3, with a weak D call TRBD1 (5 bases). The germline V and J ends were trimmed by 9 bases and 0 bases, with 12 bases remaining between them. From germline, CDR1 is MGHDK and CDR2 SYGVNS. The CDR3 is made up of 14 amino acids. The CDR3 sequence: CASRDSHSGNTIYF. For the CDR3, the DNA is TGTGCCAGTAGGGACTCCCACTCTGGAAACACCATATATTTT.

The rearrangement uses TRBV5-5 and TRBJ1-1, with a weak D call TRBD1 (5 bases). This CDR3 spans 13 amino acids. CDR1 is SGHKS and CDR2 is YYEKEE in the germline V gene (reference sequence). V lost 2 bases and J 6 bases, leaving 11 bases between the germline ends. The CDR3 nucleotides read TGTGCCAGCAGCTTCTCCCCGGGGGCTGAAGCTTTCTTT. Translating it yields CASSFSPGAEAFF.

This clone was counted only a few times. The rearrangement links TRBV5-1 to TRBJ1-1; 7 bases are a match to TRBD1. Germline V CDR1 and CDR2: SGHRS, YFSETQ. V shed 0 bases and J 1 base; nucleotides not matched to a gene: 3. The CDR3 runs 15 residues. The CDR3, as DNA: TGCGCCAGCAGCTTGGAGGACAGGAGGAACACTGAAGCTTTCTTT. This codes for CASSLEDRRNTEAFF.